In its sample, the clone carrying this T cell receptor (beta chain) was seen many times. Sequential positive selection took CD4 T cells first, then CD8 T cells. Cells stained for CD3, CD4, CD8, CD45RA and CD27 were sorted into four subsets. An equimolar mix of two oligonucleotides served as the beta constant-region primer for TRBC1 and TRBC2. Ligated cDNA was amplified by four rounds of PCR with nested alpha and beta constant-region primers and SP2. An oligonucleotide with the SP2 primer and a 12-nucleotide UMI was ligated to the cDNA 3' end. TCRdb fed the UMI-ligation and nested PCR reads into MiXCR, producing one record per CDR3 protein. Of about 17,000 distinct CDR3 sequences listed, 8.7% are singletons. V lost 3 bases and J lost 6, with 11 bases in between. Germline V lookup: CDR1 SQVTM, CDR2 ANQGSEA. The CDR3 loop spans 12 amino acids. The data stem from a study of naive and memory T cell subsets.

The chain employs TRBV29-1 and TRBJ1-1, with no clear D. Sequenced material: central memory CD8+ T cells from blood. This clonotype was obtained from a human donor in good health. This chain's CDR3 is CSVEWEGSEAFF. For the CDR3, the DNA is TGCAGCGTTGAGTGGGAGGGATCTGAAGCTTTCTTT.